The 11 T cell receptor beta chains in this list originate from one sample, sequenced in a study of blood T cell repertoires in COVID-19. Libraries were prepared by immunoSEQ multiplex PCR; TCRdb keeps only in-frame clonotypes and omits some of them. In the table there are about 140,000 clones, about 86% of which are singletons. Source material: peripheral blood. Every receptor here comes from a woman aged 55-69 years with acute or convalescent COVID-19.

The V and J genes are TRBV19 and TRBJ2-2; TRBD1 agrees at 9 bases. The CDR3 has 16 residues. Germline V gene data show CDR1 as LNHDA and CDR2 as SQIVND (reference sequence). Unmatched junction bases numbered 7, after V lost 5 bases and J lost 3 bases. CDR3 DNA sequence: TGTGCCAGTAGTCGAACAGGGGGCGGATACACCGGGGAGCTGTTTTTT. Its protein is CASSRTGGGYTGELFF.

This chain uses TRBV4-2 with TRBJ2-7; a possible D gene is TRBD2 (7 bases). The ends were cut back, 4 bases at V and 3 bases at J, with 19 bases in the middle. Germline V gives CDR1 LGHNA, CDR2 YNFKEQ. The CDR3 sequence is 16 residues long. The CDR3 DNA follows: TGTGCCAGCAGCCGGAATCAGGGGAGGGGAAACTACGAGCAGTACTTC. Its protein product is CASSRNQGRGNYEQYF.

A note on this clone: The sample contains more than one DNA sequence encoding this CDR3. This sequence joins TRBV7-9 and TRBJ2-3; maybe TRBD1 (6 bases). Germline assignment: CDR1 SEHNR and CDR2 FQNEAQ (reference sequence). V dropped 3 bases and J dropped 0 bases, with 7 bases sitting between them. This CDR3 comprises 14 residues. In DNA, the CDR3 is TGTGCCAGCAGCTTGACAGGCAGCACAGATACGCAGTATTTT. Translation gives CASSLTGSTDTQYF.

The gene calls are TRBV5-4 and TRBJ1-1; D gene unclear. V was cut by 0 bases and J by 2 bases, with 8 bases left in between. CDR1 is SGHNT, CDR2 YYREEE, per germline (reference sequence). The CDR3 covers 14 residues. CDR3: CASSLVGLNTEAFF. DNA of the CDR3: TGTGCCAGCAGCTTGGTAGGACTCAACACTGAAGCTTTCTTT.

This chain uses TRBV18 with TRBJ2-7; no reliable D call. In germline, CDR1 is KGHSH, CDR2 LQKENI. With 4 bases removed from V and 1 base from J, the gap between germline ends came to 8 bases. CDR3 length equals 13 residues. CDR3 coding DNA: TGTGCCAGCTCACTAGCCGGATCCTACGAGCAGTACTTC. Its protein product is CASSLAGSYEQYF.

The V gene is TRBV5-4, the J gene TRBJ2-1, with D perhaps matching TRBD2 (6 bases). The CDR3 length is 11 residues. Germline CDR1 reads SGHNT; CDR2 reads YYREEE (reference sequence). V shed 4 bases and J shed 9 bases, with 8 bases lying between them. CDR3 in DNA: TGTGCCAGCAGCGTTAGCGGTGAGCAGTTCTTC. Amino acids: CASSVSGEQFF.

The genes are TRBV11-3 and TRBJ2-3; TRBD2 matches at 8 bases. Germline values: CDR1 SGHNT, CDR2 YENEEA. The CDR3 is made up of 17 amino acids. V dropped 3 bases and J dropped 2; count of bases not matched to a gene: 10. CDR3 in DNA: TGTGCCAGCAGCTTCCTCTCGGCGGGGGGTTCCACAGATACGCAGTATTTT. This codes for CASSFLSAGGSTDTQYF.

The gene calls are TRBV11-3 and TRBJ1-1; the D is unclear. CDR1 and CDR2 from the germline V gene are SGHNT and YENEEA. This CDR3 comprises 12 residues. V gave up 2 bases and J gave up 7 bases, with 8 bases separating them. The CDR3 here is CASSLISVEAFF. The CDR3 DNA sequence: TGTGCCAGCAGCTTAATCTCTGTTGAAGCTTTCTTT.

This chain uses TRBV3-1 (or the pseudogene TRBV3-2) with TRBJ2-5, with D possibly being TRBD2 (6 bases). The CDR3 runs 22 residues. CDR1 LGHDT and CDR2 YNNKEL come from the germline V gene (reference sequence). V was shortened by 5 bases and J by 5 bases, with 39 bases between the two germline ends. Here the CDR3 reads CASSSSASDPGLWGRSEETQYF. As DNA, the CDR3 is TGTGCCAGCAGCTCTTCTGCATCAGATCCGGGACTCTGGGGCCGATCGGAGGAGACCCAGTACTTC.

The chain is built from TRBV30 and TRBJ1-1, with 7 bases identical to TRBD1. The germline V gene encodes CDR1 GTSNPN and CDR2 SVGIG (reference sequence). The CDR3 is 15 residues long. V shed 4 bases, J shed 8 bases, and the junction held 16 bases outside the gene matches. This CDR3 is CAWNERETGHNEAFF. CDR3 coding DNA: TGTGCCTGGAACGAGAGGGAGACAGGGCATAACGAAGCTTTCTTT.

The chain combines TRBV21-1 with TRBJ2-1; the listed D gene, TRBD1, was not tested against the DNA. TRBV21-1 is reported as a pseudogene. This CDR3 is 17 amino acids long. CDR3 nucleotide sequence: TGTGCCAGCAGAGGGGTAGACCGACGCAGCTCCTACAATGAGCAGTTCTTC. It encodes CASRGVDRRSSYNEQFF.